These 5 T cell receptor beta chains were all obtained from the same sample, sequenced in a study of blood T cells in healthy people across ages. A second PCR of 7 to 11 cycles used a sample-barcoded 5' primer and a J-beta primer mix. Using its own MiXCR run on the 5' RACE reads, TCRdb lists one record per CDR3 protein. Of around 970,000 distinct CDR3 sequences detected, about 53% appear once; the ten largest clones hold roughly a fifth. The sequenced material came from blood. Receptors originate from a woman aged 55-69 years in good health.

The CDR3 reads CASSQGQYPYSYEQYF. CDR3 sequence (DNA): TGTGCCAGCAGCCAAGGGCAGTATCCCTACTCCTACGAGCAGTACTTC. V is TRBV4-2 and J is TRBJ2-7; no definite D call. Trimming left V 1 base short and J 0 bases short, with 13 bases between. The CDR3 runs 16 residues. Germline CDR1 and CDR2: LGHNA and YNFKEQ.

The chain couples TRBV28 to TRBJ2-4; no clear D. With the DNA end fitting TRBJ2-7 better, the J assignment may be wrong. Germline CDR1 and CDR2: MDHEN and SYDVKM. The CDR3 is 16 residues long. The CDR3 protein is CASSFETSGPSYEQYF. The CDR3 DNA is TGTGCCAGCAGTTTCGAGACTTCCGGGCCCTCCTACGAGCAGTACTTC.

This clonotype was picked up many times. CDR3: CASSSREQGTDTQYF. The CDR3 DNA reads TGTGCCAGCAGTTCTAGGGAACAGGGAACAGATACGCAGTATTTT. The chain links TRBV12-3 or TRBV12-4 to TRBJ2-3; a weak D match, TRBD1 (6 bases). The CDR3 is 15 residues long. V gave up 4 bases and J gave up 3 bases, with 14 bases separating them.

This clonotype was found once. J is TRBJ2-3 and V is TRBV7-6; D call uncertain. Looked up from germline, CDR1 is SGHVS and CDR2 is FNYEAQ. CDR3 length: 16 amino acids. The V end lost 1 base, the J end lost 3 bases, and 14 bases lay between the germline ends. In DNA, the CDR3 is TGTGCCAGCAGCTTAGTGTCTAGTGGGGTTACAGATACGCAGTATTTT. This encodes CASSLVSSGVTDTQYF.

The chain links TRBV9 to TRBJ2-2; no definite D call. The V gene lost 7 bases and the J gene lost 1 base, with 8 bases spanning the gap. Germline V gene sequence: CDR1 SGDLS, CDR2 YYNGEE. The CDR3 totals 13 residues. The CDR3 coding sequence is TGTGCCAGCCGGAGATGGAACACCGGGGAGCTGTTTTTT. Its translation is CASRRWNTGELFF.